These 30 T cell receptor beta chains share one sample of origin, sequenced in a study of shared clonotypes between healthy human individuals. The data were produced by immunoSEQ multiplex PCR, yet TCRdb's version contains in-frame clones alone and is incomplete. The data hold fewer than 650,000 clones, with 60% to 85% observed a single time. Sequencing input: PBMCs. Every receptor here comes from a woman in her thirties or forties in good health. Some clones in this sample may be carry-over from other donors' samples.

This clone has only one observation. This sequence joins TRBV28 and TRBJ2-7, with TRBD1 as a possible D gene (6 bases). Looked up from germline, CDR1 is MDHEN and CDR2 is SYDVKM. V lost 3 bases to trimming and J lost 4 bases, with 13 bases between them. CDR3 length equals 14 residues. The CDR3 DNA is TGTGCCAGCAGTTTGTCTGGGGGCGTTTACGAGCAGTACTTC. This sequence encodes CASSLSGGVYEQYF.

The chain is built from TRBV15 and TRBJ1-2; D possibly corresponds to TRBD1 (6 bases). The length of the CDR3 is 15 residues. With 1 base removed from V and 3 bases from J, the gap between germline ends came to 12 bases. The germline CDR1 and CDR2 sequences are LNHNV and YYDKDF (reference sequence). The DNA of the CDR3 is TGTGCCACCAGCAGAGCCGGGGCAGGGGACTATGGCTACACCTTC. Protein sequence: CATSRAGAGDYGYTF.

There are a few counts of this clone. This chain links TRBV7-9 with TRBJ2-7, with TRBD1 identical over 10 bases. The CDR3 has 17 residues. With 5 bases clipped from V and 2 bases from J, the junction kept 12 bases outside the gene matches. Germline values: CDR1 SEHNR, CDR2 FQNEAQ (reference sequence). CDR3 protein: CASSPRQGARTAYEQYF. The CDR3 DNA follows: TGTGCCAGCAGCCCCCGACAGGGGGCGAGGACCGCCTACGAGCAGTACTTC. The complete variable domain, with remaining parts taken from reference TRBV7-9 and TRBJ2-7, reads DTGVSQNPRHKITKRGQNVTFRCDPISEHNRLYWYRQTLGQGPEFLTYFQNEAQLEKSRLLSDRFSAERPKGSFSTLEIQRTEQGDSAMYLCASSPRQGARTAYEQYFGPGTRLTVT.

The chain has TRBV10-3 and TRBJ2-3; no firm D call. CDR3 length: 15 residues. From germline, CDR1 is ENHRY and CDR2 SYGVKD. V was clipped by 5 bases and J by 2 bases, with 14 bases between them. The DNA for the CDR3 is TGTGCCATCAGTTCGTCAGCCAGTTACACAGATACGCAGTATTTT. This codes for CAISSSASYTDTQYF.

Ten or more counts support this clone. The chain is built from TRBV5-1 and TRBJ2-4, with D possibly being TRBD2 (6 bases). Germline V lookup: CDR1 SGHRS, CDR2 YFSETQ. The CDR3 is 14 residues long. V was trimmed by 2 bases and J by 5 bases, leaving 11 bases between them. CDR3 sequence: CASSLAGGENIQYF. The CDR3 DNA reads as TGCGCCAGCAGCTTAGCGGGCGGAGAAAACATTCAGTACTTC.

The chain carries TRBV30 and TRBJ2-1, with D possibly being TRBD2 (6 bases). V was trimmed by 8 bases and J by 1 base, leaving 18 bases between them. The CDR3 has 15 amino acids. CDR1 GTSNPN and CDR2 SVGIG come from the germline V gene (reference sequence). Here the CDR3 reads CAPKEGGSSYNEQFF. CDR3 coding DNA: TGTGCCCCCAAGGAGGGAGGATCTTCCTACAATGAGCAGTTCTTC.

The J gene is TRBJ2-7, the V gene TRBV4-3; D might be TRBD1 (6 bases). V was clipped by 1 base and J by 2 bases, with 15 bases between them. The CDR3 has 16 amino acids. Germline V gives CDR1 LGHNA, CDR2 YSLEER. The CDR3 protein is CASSQVPGVTTYEQYF. CDR3 DNA: TGCGCCAGCAGCCAAGTGCCAGGGGTCACCACCTACGAGCAGTACTTC.

The chain links TRBV29-1 to TRBJ2-1, with a weak D call TRBD1 (5 bases). V dropped 7 bases and J dropped 6 bases, with 19 bases sitting between them. The germline V gene encodes CDR1 SQVTM and CDR2 ANQGSEA. The CDR3 contains 14 residues. The DNA for the CDR3 is TGCAGCGCCGCGAGGCCCCTTCAGGGCAATGAGCAGTTCTTC. Translating it yields CSAARPLQGNEQFF.

The chain has TRBV9 and TRBJ2-5; D perhaps matches TRBD1 (6 bases). CDR1 and CDR2 (germline): SGDLS, YYNGEE. The CDR3 runs to 14 residues. The V gene lost 3 bases and the J gene lost 2 bases, with 11 bases spanning the gap. This CDR3 is CASSAMDSQETQYF. The DNA for the CDR3 is TGTGCCAGCAGCGCAATGGACAGTCAAGAGACCCAGTACTTC.

Only one count was recorded for this clone. This chain connects TRBV4-1 to TRBJ2-1; tentative D call: TRBD2 (6 bases). The V end was cut by 2 bases, the J end by 8 bases, with 28 bases between. There are 19 residues in the CDR3. Germline-derived CDR1 and CDR2 are MGHRA and YSYEKL. The CDR3 is CASSQPPLGGTPRRDEQFF. For the CDR3, the DNA is TGCGCCAGCAGCCAACCTCCCCTTGGGGGGACGCCTAGGAGAGATGAGCAGTTCTTC.

V gene TRBV5-1 combines with J gene TRBJ2-3; D might be TRBD2 (6 bases). The germline V gene encodes CDR1 SGHRS and CDR2 YFSETQ. This CDR3 is 16 amino acids long. Trimming cost V 2 bases and J 1 base, with 14 bases left between them. CDR3 loop: CASSFDVGLGTDTQYF. DNA of the CDR3: TGCGCCAGCAGCTTCGACGTGGGACTGGGCACAGATACGCAGTATTTT.

The V and J genes are TRBV28 and TRBJ1-1, with D uncertain. CDR1 is MDHEN, CDR2 SYDVKM, per germline. CDR3 length equals 12 residues. V lost 7 bases, J lost 7 bases, and 13 bases lay in between. Here the CDR3 reads CASTPLWGEAFF. DNA for the CDR3: TGTGCCAGCACTCCGCTATGGGGTGAAGCTTTCTTT.

This clone has just a few counts. This rearrangement joins TRBV2 to TRBJ2-7; TRBD2 agrees at 10 bases. The CDR3 sequence is 14 residues long. With 6 bases clipped from V and 6 bases from J, the junction kept 8 bases outside the gene matches. Germline CDR1 SNHLY, CDR2 FYNNEI. The CDR3 protein is CASRLAGSAGEQYF. CDR3 DNA: TGTGCCAGCAGACTAGCGGGATCGGCGGGCGAGCAGTACTTC.

V gene TRBV6-5 combines with J gene TRBJ1-2; TRBD1 matches at 8 bases. This CDR3 region has 14 residues. Germline V CDR1 and CDR2: MNHEY, SVGAGI. V shed 8 bases and J 4 bases; nucleotides not matched to a gene: 9. The CDR3 nucleotides are TGTGCCAGCCAGGGGGCAGGGGATTTCTATGGCTACACCTTC. Protein: CASQGAGDFYGYTF.

The chain has TRBV2 and TRBJ2-4; weak D call: TRBD1 (6 bases). The CDR3 length is 13 residues. Germline CDR1 reads SNHLY; CDR2 reads FYNNEI. Trimming left V 6 bases short and J 8 bases short, with 14 bases between. The CDR3 coding sequence is TGTGCCAGCAGCCAAGGGGGATGGGACATTCAGTACTTC. Translation: CASSQGGWDIQYF.

The CDR3 protein is CASSLVGSNQPQHF. CDR3 in DNA: TGTGCCAGCAGCTTGGTAGGTAGCAATCAGCCCCAGCATTTT. The rearrangement uses TRBV7-8 and TRBJ1-5; D not certain. Germline V gene lookup returns CDR1 SGHVS and CDR2 FQNEAQ. The CDR3 spans 14 residues. The V end lost 3 bases, the J end lost 0 bases, and 6 bases lay between the germline ends.

This clone was observed a handful of times. The chain links TRBV4-3 to TRBJ1-5; D is unresolved. Trimming cost V 0 bases and J 0 bases, with 6 bases left between them. CDR3 length equals 15 residues. The germline V gene has CDR1 LGHNA and CDR2 YSLEER. This chain's CDR3 is CASSQDRSSNQPQHF. The CDR3, as DNA: TGCGCCAGCAGCCAAGACAGAAGTAGCAATCAGCCCCAGCATTTT.

The rearrangement joins TRBV29-1 to TRBJ2-1, with TRBD2 as a possible D gene (6 bases). The length of the CDR3 is 14 residues. Per the germline V gene, CDR1 is SQVTM and CDR2 is ANQGSEA. Between the trimmed V and J ends, which lost 8 bases and 6 bases, there was a span of 20 bases. The CDR3 protein is CSQGRIQGGNEQFF. The CDR3 region has the DNA TGCAGCCAGGGTCGGATCCAGGGAGGCAATGAGCAGTTCTTC.

The rearrangement joins TRBV15 to TRBJ2-7; D is undetermined. Trimming cost V 0 bases and J 2 bases, with 5 bases left between them. Germline CDR1 reads LNHNV; CDR2 reads YYDKDF (reference sequence). This CDR3 is 13 amino acids long. The CDR3 protein is CATSRDLAYEQYF. The CDR3 region has the DNA TGTGCCACCAGCAGAGATTTAGCCTACGAGCAGTACTTC.

V is TRBV5-1 and J is TRBJ1-1, with TRBD1 as a possible D gene (6 bases). Trimming removed 7 bases from V and 2 bases from J, with 12 bases in between. The CDR3 has 13 amino acids. Germline CDR1 reads SGHRS; CDR2 reads YFSETQ. CDR3 protein: CASGSQGNTEAFF. The CDR3 region has the DNA TGCGCCAGCGGGTCACAGGGAAACACTGAAGCTTTCTTT.

The rearrangement joins TRBV27 to TRBJ2-3; D might be TRBD1 or TRBD2, each matching 5 bases. Trimming left V 6 bases short and J 5 bases short, with 12 bases between. This CDR3 is built from 13 residues. The germline V gene has CDR1 MNHEY and CDR2 SMNVEV (reference sequence). The CDR3 loop reads CASSPGRGDTQYF. CDR3 nucleotides: TGTGCCAGCAGCCCGGGACGAGGAGATACGCAGTATTTT.

The rearrangement joins TRBV7-3 to TRBJ1-1; D not certain. CDR3 length: 13 amino acids. Germline CDR1 is SGHTA and CDR2 is FQGTGA. With 0 bases removed from V and 4 bases from J, the gap between germline ends came to 6 bases. The DNA of the CDR3 is TGTGCCAGCAGCTTAACGTCGTCCACTGAAGCTTTCTTT. Protein product: CASSLTSSTEAFF.

This clone was seen once. The gene calls are TRBV7-2 and TRBJ2-3; 11 bases are shared with TRBD2. J gave up 2 bases and V 6 bases, and 7 bases lay outside the gene matches. Germline V lookup: CDR1 SGHTA, CDR2 FQGNSA. The CDR3 has 16 amino acids. The CDR3 loop is CASRGRLAGFTDTQYF. CDR3 coding DNA: TGTGCCAGCAGGGGGAGACTAGCGGGATTCACAGATACGCAGTATTTT.

The chain uses TRBV4-1 and TRBJ1-2; tentative D call: TRBD1 (6 bases). Trimming removed 0 bases at V and 3 bases at J, with 11 bases between. CDR1 is MGHRA, CDR2 YSYEKL, per germline. CDR3 length equals 15 residues. The CDR3 is CASSQDWQGYYGYTF. In nucleotides, the CDR3 is TGCGCCAGCAGCCAAGATTGGCAGGGGTACTATGGCTACACCTTC.

The V call is TRBV5-6, the J call TRBJ2-5; no clear D gene. Germline V gene lookup returns CDR1 SGHDT and CDR2 YYEEEE. The ends were cut back, 3 bases at V and 2 bases at J, with 11 bases in the middle. This CDR3 has 14 amino acids. CDR3 nucleotide sequence: TGTGCCAGCAGCTCCCAAACAGCACAAGAGACCCAGTACTTC. Protein sequence: CASSSQTAQETQYF.

The chain links TRBV30 to TRBJ2-7, with D perhaps matching TRBD2 (5 bases). The CDR3 length is 14 residues. CDR1 and CDR2 from the germline V gene are GTSNPN and SVGIG (reference sequence). Trimming removed 0 bases from V and 1 base from J, with 10 bases in between. The CDR3 DNA sequence: TGTGCCTGGAGTGTGGTTCGGGGATCCTACGAGCAGTACTTC. This encodes CAWSVVRGSYEQYF.

This clone was seen a few times. The limits of the CDR3 on the DNA are not certain, so only TCRdb's listed CDR3 is given. The chain links TRBV14 to TRBJ2-7; TRBD2 is taken as the D call from the table, unchecked against the DNA. The CDR3 is 14 amino acids in total, end residues counted. Per the germline V gene, CDR1 is SGHDN and CDR2 is FVKESK. CDR3 loop: CASSPWASGSHRSF.

This clone occurred once. This may be a read error: a much more frequent sequence differs by one nucleotide. Other DNA sequences in the sample encode the same CDR3. The CDR3 loop is CALERSVSGNTIYF. The CDR3 DNA reads as TGTGCCTTAGAGCGGAGCGTCTCTGGAAACACCATATATTTT. This chain uses TRBV30 with TRBJ1-3; unclear D gene. Per germline, CDR1 GTSNPN and CDR2 SVGIG (reference sequence). This CDR3 contains 14 residues. The V end lost 7 bases, the J end lost 0 bases, and 13 bases lay between the germline ends.

CDR3 DNA sequence: TGTGCCAGCAGACTACACGTGTTAGACGAGCAGTACTTC. It specifies CASRLHVLDEQYF. V gene TRBV21-1 combines with J gene TRBJ2-7; the table's D call, TRBD2, was not checked against the DNA. TRBV21-1 is labeled a pseudogene. This CDR3 is 13 amino acids long.

As concerns this clone: This probably arose from a read error, given a far larger clone one base away. The chain has TRBV29-1 and TRBJ1-1, with TRBD1 as a possible D gene (5 bases). Germline V CDR1 and CDR2: SQVTM, ANQGSEA. This CDR3 has 13 residues. The V gene lost 5 bases and the J gene lost 3 bases, with 13 bases spanning the gap. The CDR3 nucleotides are TGCAGCGTTAGCAGGGACTTGGACACTGAAGCTTTCTTT. Amino acid sequence: CSVSRDLDTEAFF. The full variable domain, with the rest looked up from reference TRBV29-1 and TRBJ1-1, is SAVISQKPSRDICQRGTSLTIQCQVDSQVTMMFWYRQQPGQSLTLIATANQGSEATYESGFVIDKFPISRPNLTFSTLTVSNMSPEDSSIYLCSVSRDLDTEAFFGQGTRLTVV.